Below, one T cell receptor beta chain is given with its context. Trimming removed 0 bases from V and 8 bases from J; junction bases left unmatched: 1. The germline V gene encodes CDR1 SGDLS and CDR2 YYNGEE. The length of the CDR3 is 13 residues. The data stem from a study of blood T cells in healthy people across ages. The authors ran a second PCR of roughly 6 to 12 cycles using a sample-barcoded 5' primer and a J-beta primer mix. Every cDNA molecule bore a tag from a template-switch adaptor containing 12 random nucleotides. TCRdb passed the 5' RACE reads through MiXCR, listing each CDR3 protein once. Counted here are fewer than 2,000,000 distinct CDR3 sequences, about 31% occurring once; the ten biggest clones make up about 11%.

Source material: blood. The TCR sequence derives from a young woman in good health. This chain connects TRBV9 to TRBJ2-1; 8 bases fit TRBD2. The CDR3 reads CASSVELADEQFF. The CDR3 DNA follows: TGTGCCAGCAGCGTAGAACTAGCGGATGAGCAGTTCTTC.